The 20 T cell receptor beta chains given below trace back to one sample, sequenced in a study of T-cell memory formation after mild COVID-19. TCRdb passed the 5' RACE reads through MiXCR, listing each CDR3 protein once. The repertoire has about half a million distinct CDR3 sequences, roughly 20% of them found once; the top ten carry roughly an eighth. Sequenced sample: PBMCs or a T cell subset sorted from them (not recorded which). Receptor source: an adult woman who had mild COVID-19 (a few samples of this study predate the infection). Cell type and time point are not known.

The J gene is TRBJ1-1, the V gene TRBV12-3 or TRBV12-4; possibly TRBD1 for D (5 bases). The CDR3 runs to 13 residues. V was trimmed by 3 bases and J by 3 bases, leaving 8 bases between them. The DNA of the CDR3 is TGTGCCAGCAGTTTCGGACACTACACTGAAGCTTTCTTT. Translation gives CASSFGHYTEAFF.

The chain uses TRBV29-1 and TRBJ1-1; 9 bases line up with TRBD1. Germline trimming cut 4 bases from V and 0 bases from J; bases unmatched to any gene: 0. This CDR3 spans 13 amino acids. Germline lookup yields CDR1 SQVTM and CDR2 ANQGSEA. CDR3 sequence: CSVGDRVNTEAFF. CDR3 nucleotide sequence: TGCAGCGTTGGGGACAGGGTGAACACTGAAGCTTTCTTT.

The chain links TRBV3-1 to TRBJ1-6; no clear D. Germline CDR1 reads LGHDT; CDR2 reads YNNKEL (reference sequence). V gave up 4 bases and J gave up 1 base, with 8 bases separating them. CDR3 length equals 15 residues. This CDR3 reads CASSRDGSYNSPLHF. CDR3 nucleotides: TGTGCCAGCAGCCGGGATGGGTCCTATAATTCACCCCTCCACTTT.

This clonotype was observed a handful of times. The chain joins TRBV6-5 to TRBJ1-2; 7 nucleotides align to TRBD1. CDR3 size: 12 residues. With 6 bases clipped from V and 4 bases from J, the junction kept 2 bases outside the gene matches. Germline assignment: CDR1 MNHEY and CDR2 SVGAGI. The CDR3 nucleotides read TGTGCCAGCAGGACAGGGCTCTATGGCTACACCTTC. It is translated as CASRTGLYGYTF.

CDR3 DNA: TGTGCCAGCAGTTTCTCTAGACGCGAAGCTTTCTTT. The encoded protein is CASSFSRREAFF. This sequence joins TRBV12-3 or TRBV12-4 and TRBJ1-1; no reliable D call. The CDR3 has 12 amino acids. Trimming stripped 3 bases from V and 8 bases from J, with 10 bases between.

The genes are TRBV29-1 and TRBJ2-7; 7 bases agree with TRBD2. Unmatched junction bases numbered 2, after V lost 6 bases and J lost 0 bases. This CDR3 comprises 12 residues. Looked up from germline, CDR1 is SQVTM and CDR2 is ANQGSEA. As DNA, the CDR3 is TGCAGCGTGGGGGGGGACTCCTACGAGCAGTACTTC. Translated: CSVGGDSYEQYF.

This clonotype was picked up a small number of times. The chain uses TRBV12-3 or TRBV12-4 and TRBJ2-5; D is unresolved. The CDR3 sequence is 15 residues long. V lost 3 bases and J 1 base, leaving 12 bases between the germline ends. The CDR3 region has the DNA TGTGCCAGCAGTTTCAGTAGCTACCTCCAAGAGACCCAGTACTTC. This sequence encodes CASSFSSYLQETQYF.

The V call is TRBV20-1, the J call TRBJ2-7, with D hard to call. Looked up from germline, CDR1 is DFQATT and CDR2 is SNEGSKA (reference sequence). CDR3 length equals 12 residues. V lost 0 bases and J 5 bases, leaving 8 bases between the germline ends. CDR3 DNA: TGCAGTGCTAGAGACAGGCAACACGAGCAGTACTTC. It yields the protein CSARDRQHEQYF.

The chain couples TRBV20-1 to TRBJ2-7, with 7 positions matching TRBD1. The CDR3 contains 13 residues. With 3 bases clipped from V and 3 bases from J, the junction kept 5 bases outside the gene matches. CDR1 and CDR2 from the germline V gene are DFQATT and SNEGSKA (reference sequence). The CDR3 reads CSARGDRDYEQYF. The CDR3 coding sequence is TGCAGTGCTAGGGGCGACAGGGACTACGAGCAGTACTTC.

In this sample, this clonotype turned up a few times. The V and J genes are TRBV7-8 and TRBJ1-5, with D possibly being TRBD1 (6 bases). Trimming left V 10 bases short and J 1 base short, with 23 bases between. This CDR3 has 17 amino acids. Germline CDR1 and CDR2: SGHVS and FQNEAQ. In DNA form, the CDR3 reads TGTGCCATAGGCGATCCAGGCCCCGGGGGCAGCAATCAGCCCCAGCATTTT. Its protein is CAIGDPGPGGSNQPQHF.

J is TRBJ2-3 and V is TRBV7-3; no definite D call. This CDR3 spans 15 amino acids. Trimming left V 0 bases short and J 5 bases short, with 12 bases between. Germline lookup yields CDR1 SGHTA and CDR2 FQGTGA. CDR3 nucleotides: TGTGCCAGCAGCTTAACCCCGGTGGGCGGAGATACGCAGTATTTT. Protein product: CASSLTPVGGDTQYF.

This clonotype was observed many times. The gene calls are TRBV20-1 and TRBJ2-1; possible D gene TRBD2, 5 bases. V gave up 5 bases and J gave up 6 bases, with 14 bases separating them. Germline V gives CDR1 DFQATT, CDR2 SNEGSKA (reference sequence). The CDR3 consists of 13 residues. The CDR3 here is CSAGPGKGNEQFF. The CDR3 DNA follows: TGCAGTGCTGGCCCGGGGAAGGGCAATGAGCAGTTCTTC.

This clonotype has only a few counts. V usage is TRBV10-3 and J usage is TRBJ2-1, with D possibly TRBD2 on 6 matching bases. Trimming stripped 1 base from V and 4 bases from J, with 17 bases between. The CDR3 is 17 residues long. CDR1 is ENHRY and CDR2 is SYGVKD in the germline V gene. The CDR3 DNA follows: TGTGCCATCAGTGAGTGGGGACTGTCGATTGAATACAATGAGCAGTTCTTC. This encodes CAISEWGLSIEYNEQFF.

This clonotype showed up just a few times. The chain combines TRBV7-2 with TRBJ2-1, with 11 bases lining up with TRBD1. V shed 5 bases, J shed 7 bases, and the junction held 4 bases outside the gene matches. CDR1 SGHTA and CDR2 FQGNSA come from the germline V gene. There are 14 residues in the CDR3. Here the CDR3 reads CASSIGTGGNEQFF. DNA for the CDR3: TGTGCCAGCAGCATTGGGACAGGGGGAAATGAGCAGTTCTTC. Complete variable domain (other parts from reference TRBV7-2 and TRBJ2-1): GAGVSQSPSNKVTEKGKDVELRCDPISGHTALYWYRQSLGQGLEFLIYFQGNSAPDKSGLPSDRFSAERTGGSVSTLTIQRTQQEDSAVYLCASSIGTGGNEQFFGPGTRLTVL.

The chain couples TRBV30 to TRBJ2-7; TRBD1 is a possible D gene (6 bases). This CDR3 has 14 amino acids. The V gene's germline CDR1 is GTSNPN and CDR2 SVGIG (reference sequence). V lost 4 bases and J lost 0, with 13 bases in between. The CDR3 spells CAWKLSGVSYEQYF. The CDR3, as DNA: TGTGCCTGGAAGTTGTCAGGGGTCTCCTACGAGCAGTACTTC.

This clonotype came up a few times. The chain carries TRBV5-4 and TRBJ2-3; D may correspond to TRBD1 or TRBD2 (5 bases each). The germline CDR1 and CDR2 sequences are SGHNT and YYREEE (reference sequence). V lost 4 bases to trimming and J lost 2 bases, with 11 bases between them. This CDR3 spans 14 amino acids. The chain's CDR3 is CASSPGTTTDTQYF. The CDR3 DNA reads as TGTGCCAGCAGCCCCGGGACCACCACAGATACGCAGTATTTT.

This chain joins TRBV4-3 and TRBJ2-7, with 7 bases matching TRBD1. This CDR3 is built from 16 residues. CDR1 is LGHNA and CDR2 is YSLEER in the germline V gene. V gave up 3 bases and J gave up 1 base; unmatched junction bases: 9. CDR3 nucleotide sequence: TGCGCCAGCAGCCAGCCCTCCCGGGACAGTTCCTACGAGCAGTACTTC. Residues: CASSQPSRDSSYEQYF.

The V gene is TRBV14, the J gene TRBJ2-7; D is perhaps TRBD1 (6 bases). This CDR3 has 15 residues. V lost 3 bases to trimming and J lost 2 bases, with 14 bases between them. CDR1 is SGHDN and CDR2 is FVKESK in the germline V gene. The CDR3, as DNA: TGTGCCAGCAGCCAGGGACATTCCGGCACCTACGAGCAGTACTTC. Amino acids: CASSQGHSGTYEQYF.

The V and J genes are TRBV6-5 and TRBJ2-3; TRBD1 matches 7 bases. J gave up 6 bases and V 0 bases, and 6 bases lay outside the gene matches. CDR1 MNHEY and CDR2 SVGAGI come from the germline V gene. The CDR3 has 15 residues. CDR3: CASSYSEGGRDTQYF. The CDR3 DNA reads TGTGCCAGCAGTTACTCCGAAGGGGGCCGGGATACGCAGTATTTT.

The sample holds a few counts of this clonotype. The V gene is TRBV5-1, the J gene TRBJ2-1; 8 nucleotides line up with TRBD2. CDR1 is SGHRS, CDR2 YFSETQ, per germline. This CDR3 has 14 amino acids. Germline trimming cut 7 bases from V and 4 bases from J; bases unmatched to any gene: 7. The CDR3 sequence: CASLAGGMYNEQFF. As DNA, the CDR3 is TGCGCCAGCCTAGCGGGTGGGATGTACAATGAGCAGTTCTTC.